This TCR beta chain stems from a study of T cell repertoires in cytomegalovirus infection. Study conclusions and caveats: The ex vivo response showed dominance by HLA-C-restricted CMV-specific TCR beta clonotypes.

MiXCR was run by TCRdb on the reads, yielding one entry per CDR3 protein. Of about 890,000 distinct CDR3 sequences detected, 31% appear once; the ten largest clones hold around 15%. Notes on this clonotype: The antigen remains undetermined.

V was pared by 4 bases and J by 8 bases, with 14 bases between. This CDR3 has 13 amino acids. Germline CDR1 MNHEY, CDR2 SMNVEV (reference sequence). The V call is TRBV27, the J call TRBJ1-2; D ambiguous. The sequence was obtained from a human donor in good health (CMV status not recorded). Some clones in this sample may be carry-over from other donors' samples. The sequencing here drew on cultured CD8+ T cells from PBMCs, taken from culture after CMV antigen stimulation. The CDR3 reads CASSSPGRIGYTF. For the CDR3, the DNA is TGTGCCAGCAGTTCCCCCGGGCGGATAGGCTACACCTTC.